This TCR beta chain was obtained from a study of response to subunit inactivated influenza vaccine. Study-wide findings and caveats: Authors suggested that a seasonal influenza vaccination recruits few new T cells each time.

The V and J ends lost 6 bases and 0 bases, in that order; junction bases with no gene match: 6. Germline values: CDR1 SGHRS, CDR2 YFSETQ. CDR3 length: 14 residues. MiXCR was run by TCRdb on the RT-PCR reads, yielding one entry per CDR3 protein. The sample holds about 540,000 distinct CDR3 sequences; under 25% are singletons and the top ten take under 3.5%. Comment on this clonotype: Its specificity is unknown.

These sequences were also reported in another study, on T cells expressing NK-cell markers. That source adds: Libraries used 5'RACE template switching adding universal primer site and UMIs. Roughly 1.0-7.0% of CD8+ T cells in six or seven donors belonged to dominant NKG2C+ clonotypes.

Sequences were derived from CD4+ T cells sorted from PBMCs, sampled roughly 12 days after vaccination. This chain joins TRBV5-1 and TRBJ2-7; 7 bases are shared with TRBD2. The receptor's source is a man in his forties or fifties who received an inactivated influenza vaccine. This CDR3 reads CASTPRGDSYEQYF. Here the CDR3 DNA reads TGCGCCAGCACACCCCGGGGGGACTCCTACGAGCAGTACTTC.